The 10 T cell receptor beta chains listed next were all sequenced from one sample in a study of T cell responses to AZD1222 COVID-19 vaccine (dated by TCRdb to the early 2020s). The method was the immunoSEQ multiplex PCR assay. Entries here come from immuneACCESS through TCRdb and include only in-frame sequences with V and J called. Some clones fail to appear in such tables; in the studies checked, an unresolved V gene covers under half of the shortfall, and the cause of the remainder is unknown. The sample records some 97,000 clones, approximately 90% of which are singletons. The top ten clones comprise about 2% of the sample. The time point label corresponds to: baseline before first vaccination. The sequencing here drew on peripheral blood, taken on day 0 of AZD1222 vaccination. The receptors come from an adult in good health.

The CDR3 spells CASSQQGNYGYTF. The CDR3 DNA is TGTGCCAGCAGCCAACAGGGGAACTATGGCTACACCTTC. This chain connects TRBV3-1 (or the pseudogene TRBV3-2) to TRBJ1-2; TRBD1 is a possible D gene (6 bases). This CDR3 spans 13 amino acids. V was trimmed by 2 bases and J by 2 bases, leaving 6 bases between them. From germline, CDR1 is LGHDT and CDR2 YNNKEL (reference sequence).

The chain has TRBV5-5 and TRBJ1-1; TRBD1 aligns across 8 bases. Trimming removed 2 bases from V and 1 base from J; junction bases left unmatched: 4. CDR1 is SGHKS and CDR2 is YYEKEE in the germline V gene (reference sequence). This CDR3 has 15 residues. This chain's CDR3 is CASSFPGQENTEAFF. The CDR3 DNA reads TGTGCCAGCAGCTTCCCGGGACAGGAGAACACTGAAGCTTTCTTT.

The rearrangement uses TRBV3-1 (or the pseudogene TRBV3-2) and TRBJ1-2; no firm D call. V was clipped by 6 bases and J by 4 bases, with 15 bases between them. Germline CDR1 LGHDT, CDR2 YNNKEL (reference sequence). The CDR3 length is 14 residues. Here the CDR3 DNA reads TGTGCCAGCAGACCTGGAGGGCCCCTCTATGGCTACACCTTC. Amino acids: CASRPGGPLYGYTF.

The chain joins TRBV5-1 to TRBJ2-2, with D possibly being TRBD2 (5 bases). The CDR3 length is 14 residues. Germline loops: CDR1 SGHRS, CDR2 YFSETQ. Trimming took 4 bases from V and 6 from J, leaving 13 bases between them. CDR3 sequence: CASSGLSTSGELFF. The CDR3, as DNA: TGCGCCAGCAGCGGACTTAGCACATCCGGGGAGCTGTTTTTT.

This clone showed up just a few times. The chain uses TRBV7-2 and TRBJ2-7, with TRBD2 identical over 12 bases. The V gene's germline CDR1 is SGHTA and CDR2 FQGNSA. This CDR3 comprises 17 residues. With 0 bases clipped from V and 0 bases from J, the junction kept 3 bases outside the gene matches. Here the CDR3 DNA reads TGTGCCAGCAGCTTAGCCGGGACTAGCGGGTCCTCCTACGAGCAGTACTTC. Translated, it gives CASSLAGTSGSSYEQYF.

J is TRBJ2-5 and V is TRBV24-1; perhaps TRBD1 as D (5 bases). Per germline, CDR1 KGHDR and CDR2 SFDVKD. Trimming stripped 1 base from V and 5 bases from J, with 13 bases between. There are 15 residues in the CDR3. The CDR3 bases are TGTGCCACCAGTGATTTCCAAGGGGCAAGGGAGACCCAGTACTTC. Its translation: CATSDFQGARETQYF.

V gene TRBV11-2 combines with J gene TRBJ2-2; TRBD1 is a possible D gene (5 bases). V was trimmed by 3 bases and J by 0 bases, leaving 5 bases between them. The CDR3 covers 14 residues. The germline gives CDR1 SGHAT, CDR2 FQNNGV. DNA for the CDR3: TGTGCCAGCAGCTTGGACACGAACACCGGGGAGCTGTTTTTT. This translates into CASSLDTNTGELFF.

The chain carries TRBV6-5 and TRBJ1-1; D ambiguous. Germline CDR1 reads MNHEY; CDR2 reads SVGAGI. Trimming shortened V by 7 bases and J by 0 bases, and 12 bases separated the two germline ends. The CDR3 covers 14 residues. CDR3 sequence reads: CASTEGWMNTEAFF. DNA for the CDR3: TGTGCCAGCACCGAAGGTTGGATGAACACTGAAGCTTTCTTT.

The V call is TRBV4-1, the J call TRBJ1-1, with D hard to call. V shed 3 bases and J shed 1 base, with 6 bases lying between them. The length of the CDR3 is 13 residues. Looked up from germline, CDR1 is MGHRA and CDR2 is YSYEKL. CDR3 bases: TGCGCCAGCAGCCAGGGTAGGAACACTGAAGCTTTCTTT. This translates into CASSQGRNTEAFF.

In this sample, this clone turned up a few times. The rearrangement joins TRBV4-1 to TRBJ2-7; TRBD1 matches 8 bases. V dropped 4 bases and J dropped 5; count of bases not matched to a gene: 16. This CDR3 has 17 amino acids. Germline CDR1 and CDR2: MGHRA and YSYEKL. The CDR3 nucleotides are TGCGCCAGCAGCCCCACCAATGGGCAGGGGGCTTTAGACGAGCAGTACTTC. Protein sequence: CASSPTNGQGALDEQYF.